This T cell receptor (beta chain) emerged from a study of control samples from healthy donors and cancer patients. The CDR3 loop spans 12 amino acids. Trimming left V 4 bases short and J 1 base short, with 5 bases between. CDR1 and CDR2 (germline): SGDLS, YYNGEE. TCRdb's copy holds only in-frame clones and misses some; the assay was immunoSEQ multiplex PCR. The data hold over 200,000 clones, with more than 65% observed a single time. The sequenced material came from PBMCs. The J gene is TRBJ1-2, the V gene TRBV9; D remains ambiguous. This receptor was identified in an older woman with lung cancer. This chain's CDR3 is CASSLLNYGYTF. The CDR3 nucleotides are TGTGCCAGCAGCCTCCTTAACTATGGCTACACCTTC.